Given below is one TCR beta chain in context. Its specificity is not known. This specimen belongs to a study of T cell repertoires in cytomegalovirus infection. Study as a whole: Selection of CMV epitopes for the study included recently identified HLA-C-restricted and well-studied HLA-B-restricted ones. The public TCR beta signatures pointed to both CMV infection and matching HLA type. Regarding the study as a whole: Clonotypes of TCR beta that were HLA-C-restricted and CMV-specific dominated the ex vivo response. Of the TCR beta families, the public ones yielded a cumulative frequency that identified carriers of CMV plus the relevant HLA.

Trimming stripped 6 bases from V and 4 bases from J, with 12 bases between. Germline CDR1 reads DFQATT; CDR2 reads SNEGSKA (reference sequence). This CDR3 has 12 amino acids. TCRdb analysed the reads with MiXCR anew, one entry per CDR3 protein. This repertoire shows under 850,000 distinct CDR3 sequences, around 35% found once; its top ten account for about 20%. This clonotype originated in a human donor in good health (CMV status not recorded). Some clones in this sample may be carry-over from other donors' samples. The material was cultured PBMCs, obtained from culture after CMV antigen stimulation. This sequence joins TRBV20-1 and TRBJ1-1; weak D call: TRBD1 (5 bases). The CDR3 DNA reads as TGCAGTGCCCCGTCGGGGGGCACTGAAGCTTTCTTT. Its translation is CSAPSGGTEAFF.